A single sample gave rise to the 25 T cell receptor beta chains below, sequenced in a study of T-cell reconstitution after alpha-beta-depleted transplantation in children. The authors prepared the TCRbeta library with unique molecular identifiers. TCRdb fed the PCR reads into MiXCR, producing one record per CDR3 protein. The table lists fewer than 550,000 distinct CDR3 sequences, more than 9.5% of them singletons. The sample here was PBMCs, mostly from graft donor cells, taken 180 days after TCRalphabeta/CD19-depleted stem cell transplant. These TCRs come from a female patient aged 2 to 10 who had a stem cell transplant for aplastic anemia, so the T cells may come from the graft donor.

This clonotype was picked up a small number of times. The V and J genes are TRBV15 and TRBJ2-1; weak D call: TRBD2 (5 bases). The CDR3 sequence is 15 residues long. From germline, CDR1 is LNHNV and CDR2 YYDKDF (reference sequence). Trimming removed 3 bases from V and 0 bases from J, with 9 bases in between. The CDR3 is CATSRAGSSYNEQFF. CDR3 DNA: TGTGCCACCAGCAGGGCGGGCAGCTCCTACAATGAGCAGTTCTTC.

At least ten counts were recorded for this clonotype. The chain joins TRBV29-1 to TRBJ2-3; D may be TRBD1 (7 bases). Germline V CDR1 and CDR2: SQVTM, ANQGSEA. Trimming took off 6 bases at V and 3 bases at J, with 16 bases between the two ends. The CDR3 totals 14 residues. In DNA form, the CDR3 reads TGCAGCGTGCAACAGGGGAGCGGGACAGATACGCAGTATTTT. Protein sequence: CSVQQGSGTDTQYF.

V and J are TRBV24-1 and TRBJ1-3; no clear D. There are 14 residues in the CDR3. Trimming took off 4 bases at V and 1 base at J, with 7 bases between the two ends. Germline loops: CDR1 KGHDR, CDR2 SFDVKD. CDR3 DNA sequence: TGTGCCACCAGTGACCCCGGATCTGGAAACACCATATATTTT. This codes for CATSDPGSGNTIYF.

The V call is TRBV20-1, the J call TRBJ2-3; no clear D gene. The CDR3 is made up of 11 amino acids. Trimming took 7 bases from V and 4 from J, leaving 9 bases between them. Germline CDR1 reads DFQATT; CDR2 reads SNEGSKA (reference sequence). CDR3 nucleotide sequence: TGCAGTGAGGGCGCCCCAGATACGCAGTATTTT. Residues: CSEGAPDTQYF.

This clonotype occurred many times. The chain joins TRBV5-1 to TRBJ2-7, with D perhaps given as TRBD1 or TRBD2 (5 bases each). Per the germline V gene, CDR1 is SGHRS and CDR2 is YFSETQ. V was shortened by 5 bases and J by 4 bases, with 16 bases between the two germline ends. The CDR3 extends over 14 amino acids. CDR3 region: CASSRGIRGYEQYF. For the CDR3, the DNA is TGCGCCAGCAGTCGGGGCATTCGAGGGTACGAGCAGTACTTC.

The CDR3 sequence is CASSLASFHYNEQFF. For the CDR3, the DNA is TGTGCCAGCAGCTTAGCTAGCTTCCACTACAATGAGCAGTTCTTC. The rearrangement joins TRBV7-2 to TRBJ2-1; no reliable D call. Germline V gene data show CDR1 as SGHTA and CDR2 as FQGNSA. V dropped 0 bases and J dropped 3 bases, with 9 bases sitting between them. The CDR3 loop spans 15 amino acids.

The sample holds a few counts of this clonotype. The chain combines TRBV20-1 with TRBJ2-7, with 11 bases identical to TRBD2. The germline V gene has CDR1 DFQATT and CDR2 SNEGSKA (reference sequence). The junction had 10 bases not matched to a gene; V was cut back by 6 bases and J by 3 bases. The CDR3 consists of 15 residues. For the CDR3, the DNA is TGCAGTGCGATACCGACTAGCGGGGAATTCTACGAGCAGTACTTC. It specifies CSAIPTSGEFYEQYF.

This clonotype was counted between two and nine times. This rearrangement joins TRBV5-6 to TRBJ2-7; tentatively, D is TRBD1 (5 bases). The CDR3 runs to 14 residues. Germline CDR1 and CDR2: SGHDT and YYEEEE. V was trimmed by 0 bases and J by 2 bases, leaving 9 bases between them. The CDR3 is CASSLGQFPYEQYF. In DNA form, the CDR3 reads TGTGCCAGCAGCTTGGGACAGTTTCCCTACGAGCAGTACTTC.

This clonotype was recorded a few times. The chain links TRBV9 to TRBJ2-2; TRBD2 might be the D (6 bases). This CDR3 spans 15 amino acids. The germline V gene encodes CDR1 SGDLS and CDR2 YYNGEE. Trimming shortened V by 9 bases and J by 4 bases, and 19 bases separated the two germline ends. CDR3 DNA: TGTGCCACCGGCCATGGGGAGGTGGCCACCGGGGAGCTGTTTTTT. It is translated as CATGHGEVATGELFF.

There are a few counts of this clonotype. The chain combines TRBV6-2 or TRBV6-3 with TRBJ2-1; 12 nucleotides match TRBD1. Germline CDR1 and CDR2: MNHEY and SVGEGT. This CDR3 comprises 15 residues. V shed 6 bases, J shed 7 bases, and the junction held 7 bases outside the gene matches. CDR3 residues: CASRARDRGRNEQFF. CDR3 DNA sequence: TGTGCCAGCAGGGCGCGGGACAGGGGGCGGAATGAGCAGTTCTTC.

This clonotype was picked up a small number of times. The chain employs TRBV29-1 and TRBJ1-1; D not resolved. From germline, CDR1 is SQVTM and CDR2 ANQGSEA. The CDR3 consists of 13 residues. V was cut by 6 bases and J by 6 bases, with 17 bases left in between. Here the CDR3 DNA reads TGCAGCGTGGACTTAGGGCAGCTCTCTGAAGCTTTCTTT. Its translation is CSVDLGQLSEAFF.

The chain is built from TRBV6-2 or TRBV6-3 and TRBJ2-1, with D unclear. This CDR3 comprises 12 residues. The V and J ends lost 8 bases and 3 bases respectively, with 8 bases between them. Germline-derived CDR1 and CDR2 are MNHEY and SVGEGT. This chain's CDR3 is CASGRYYNEQFF. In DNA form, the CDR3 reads TGTGCCAGCGGAAGATACTACAATGAGCAGTTCTTC.

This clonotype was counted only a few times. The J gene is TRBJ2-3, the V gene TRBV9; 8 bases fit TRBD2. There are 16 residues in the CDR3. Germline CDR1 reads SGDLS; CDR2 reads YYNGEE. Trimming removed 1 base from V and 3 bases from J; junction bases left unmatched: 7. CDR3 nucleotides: TGTGCCAGCAGCGTATCGCGGGAGGAGGCTACAGATACGCAGTATTTT. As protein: CASSVSREEATDTQYF.

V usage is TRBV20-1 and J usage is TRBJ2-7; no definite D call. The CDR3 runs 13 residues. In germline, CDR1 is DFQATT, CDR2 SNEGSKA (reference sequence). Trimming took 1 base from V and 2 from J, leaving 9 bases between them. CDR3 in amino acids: CSARARIPYEQYF. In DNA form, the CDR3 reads TGCAGTGCTAGAGCCCGGATCCCCTACGAGCAGTACTTC.

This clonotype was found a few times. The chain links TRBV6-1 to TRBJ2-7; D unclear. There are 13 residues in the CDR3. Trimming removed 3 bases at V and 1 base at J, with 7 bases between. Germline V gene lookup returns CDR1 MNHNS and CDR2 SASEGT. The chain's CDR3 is CASSDRLSYEQYF. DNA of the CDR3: TGTGCCAGCAGTGACAGGCTATCCTACGAGCAGTACTTC.

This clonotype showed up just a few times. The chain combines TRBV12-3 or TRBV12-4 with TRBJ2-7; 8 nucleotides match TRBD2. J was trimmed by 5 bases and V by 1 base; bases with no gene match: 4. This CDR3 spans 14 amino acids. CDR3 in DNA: TGTGCCAGCAGTTTAGGAGCGGGAGCCCACGAGCAGTACGTC. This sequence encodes CASSLGAGAHEQYV.

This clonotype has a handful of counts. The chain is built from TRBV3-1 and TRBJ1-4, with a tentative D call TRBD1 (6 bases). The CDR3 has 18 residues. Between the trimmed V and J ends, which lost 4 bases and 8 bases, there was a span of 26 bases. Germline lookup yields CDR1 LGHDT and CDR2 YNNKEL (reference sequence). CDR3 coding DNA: TGTGCCAGCAGCCGCGGACAGCTCTATCGGTACGGAGGCGAAAAACTGTTTTTT. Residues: CASSRGQLYRYGGEKLFF. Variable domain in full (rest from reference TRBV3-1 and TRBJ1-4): DTAVSQTPKYLVTQMGNDKSIKCEQNLGHDTMYWYKQDSKKFLKIMFSYNNKELIINETVPNRFSPKSPDKAHLNLHINSLELGDSAVYFCASSRGQLYRYGGEKLFFGSGTQLSVL.

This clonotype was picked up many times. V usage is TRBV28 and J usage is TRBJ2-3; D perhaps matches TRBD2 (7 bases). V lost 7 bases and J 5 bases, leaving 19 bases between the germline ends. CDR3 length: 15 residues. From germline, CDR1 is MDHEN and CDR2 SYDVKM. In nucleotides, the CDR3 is TGTGCCAGCAATCCCAGGGGAGCGGGATTAGATACGCAGTATTTT. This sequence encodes CASNPRGAGLDTQYF.

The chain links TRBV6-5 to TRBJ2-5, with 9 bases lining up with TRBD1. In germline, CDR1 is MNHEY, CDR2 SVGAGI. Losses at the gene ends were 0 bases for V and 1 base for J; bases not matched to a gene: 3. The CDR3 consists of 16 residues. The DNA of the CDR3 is TGTGCCAGCAGTTACTCGGACAGGGGCCTCCAAGAGACCCAGTACTTC. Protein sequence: CASSYSDRGLQETQYF.

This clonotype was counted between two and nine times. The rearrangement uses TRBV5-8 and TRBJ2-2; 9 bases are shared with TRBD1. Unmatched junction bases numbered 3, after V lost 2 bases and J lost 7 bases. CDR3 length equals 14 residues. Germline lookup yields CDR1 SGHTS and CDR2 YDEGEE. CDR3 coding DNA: TGTGCCAGCAGCTTACGGGACAGGGACGGGGAGCTGTTTTTT. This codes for CASSLRDRDGELFF.

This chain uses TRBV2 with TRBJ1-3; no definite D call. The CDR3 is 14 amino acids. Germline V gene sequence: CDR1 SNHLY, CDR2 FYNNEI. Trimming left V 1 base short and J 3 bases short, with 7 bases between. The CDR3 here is CASSEGGYGNTIYF. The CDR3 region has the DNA TGTGCCAGCAGTGAAGGGGGTTATGGAAACACCATATATTTT.

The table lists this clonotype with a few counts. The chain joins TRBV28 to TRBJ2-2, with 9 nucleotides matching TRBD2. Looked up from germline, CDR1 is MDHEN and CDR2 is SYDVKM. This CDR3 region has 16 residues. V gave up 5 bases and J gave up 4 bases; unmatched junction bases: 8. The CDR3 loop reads CASSPLAGEGTGELFF. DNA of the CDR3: TGTGCCAGCAGTCCGTTAGCGGGAGAGGGCACCGGGGAGCTGTTTTTT.

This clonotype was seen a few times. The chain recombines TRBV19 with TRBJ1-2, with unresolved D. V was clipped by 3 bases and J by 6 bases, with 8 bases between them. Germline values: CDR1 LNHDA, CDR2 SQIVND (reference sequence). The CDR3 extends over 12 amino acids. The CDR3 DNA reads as TGTGCCAGTAGTATCTTTCTACATGGCTACACCTTC. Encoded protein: CASSIFLHGYTF.

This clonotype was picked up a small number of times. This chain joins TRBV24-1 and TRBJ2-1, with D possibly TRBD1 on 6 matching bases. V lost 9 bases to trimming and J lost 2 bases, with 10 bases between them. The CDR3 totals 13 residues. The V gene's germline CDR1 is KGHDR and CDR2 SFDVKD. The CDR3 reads CATSGDTYNEQFF. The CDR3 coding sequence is TGTGCCACCTCCGGGGACACCTACAATGAGCAGTTCTTC.

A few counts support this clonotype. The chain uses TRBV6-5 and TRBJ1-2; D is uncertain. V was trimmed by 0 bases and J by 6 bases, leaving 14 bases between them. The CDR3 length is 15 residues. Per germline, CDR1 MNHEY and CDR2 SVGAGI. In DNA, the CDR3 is TGTGCCAGCAGTTACTCGGGCAGGACCGGGAATGGCTACACCTTC. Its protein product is CASSYSGRTGNGYTF.